This TCR beta chain comes out of a study of type 1 regulatory T cells. Study information: T-allo10 is a Tr1-enriched, alloantigen-specific CD4 T cell product made in vitro.

A single record per CDR3 protein comes from TCRdb applying MiXCR to the reads. The sample includes some 89,000 distinct CDR3 sequences, around 30% seen only once; the top ten take roughly 2.4%. Germline V CDR1 and CDR2: MNHEY, SVGAGI. V lost 0 bases and J lost 4, with 15 bases in between. The CDR3 length is 17 residues. This sequence joins TRBV6-5 and TRBJ2-2; maybe TRBD2 (7 bases). The material sequenced was CD4+ T cells, either the whole sample or a sorted fraction (not recorded which). This TCR was sampled from a human donor in good health. CDR3 DNA sequence: TGTGCCAGCAGTTACTCGGGGGCTAGCGGAGCCACCGGGGAGCTGTTTTTT. Translating it yields CASSYSGASGATGELFF.